This T cell receptor beta chain was captured by sequencing in a study of Ad26.COV2.S vaccination and SARS-CoV-2 variants. Repertoires were generated with immunoSEQ multiplex PCR, while TCRdb's copy carries only in-frame clones and drops some. The sample holds approximately 400,000 clones, about 92% seen once. Study-wide findings and caveats: It is possible that the TCR breadth and depth analyses underestimated the total T cell responses.

The V and J ends lost 6 bases and 4 bases respectively, with 15 bases between them. The germline CDR1 and CDR2 sequences are MNHEY and SVGAGI. The CDR3 has 15 residues. On this clone: Its antigen is unidentified.

This sample comprised peripheral blood, obtained after recovery from COVID-19. The J gene is TRBJ1-4, the V gene TRBV6-5; D possibly corresponds to TRBD1 (5 bases). The TCR comes from a human donor who had recovered from COVID-19. The DNA for the CDR3 is TGTGCCAGCAGGGACCAGGGCTTCGGTAATGAAAAACTGTTTTTT. This codes for CASRDQGFGNEKLFF.